Below, 23 T cell receptor beta chains from the same sample are listed, as sequenced in a study of blood T cell repertoires in COVID-19. Assay used: immunoSEQ multiplex PCR; TCRdb lists only in-frame clones, some missing. The sample yields a few hundred thousand clones, about nine tenths seen once. The sequenced material came from PBMCs or T cells enriched from blood (not recorded which). Receptors were obtained from a woman between 55 and 75 years old who had recovered from COVID-19.

This clone was counted a single time. The CDR3 sequence: CASGRLADTDTQYF. The CDR3 nucleotides are TGTGCCAGCGGAAGACTAGCGGACACAGATACGCAGTATTTT. The chain recombines TRBV2 with TRBJ2-3; 9 bases fit TRBD2. From germline, CDR1 is SNHLY and CDR2 FYNNEI. V gave up 8 bases and J gave up 2 bases; unmatched junction bases: 5. The CDR3 spans 14 residues.

This clone was seen many times. The J gene is TRBJ2-2, the V gene TRBV5-1, with 10 nucleotides matching TRBD1. Germline V gene lookup returns CDR1 SGHRS and CDR2 YFSETQ. V trimming: 0 bases; J trimming: 6 bases; junction bases outside the gene matches: 5. The CDR3 length is 16 residues. This CDR3 is CASSLAGQGFPGELFF. In DNA form, the CDR3 reads TGCGCCAGCAGCTTGGCGGGACAGGGGTTTCCCGGGGAGCTGTTTTTT.

V and J are TRBV4-2 and TRBJ2-7, with 13 bases lining up with TRBD2. Losses at the gene ends were 4 bases for V and 3 bases for J; bases not matched to a gene: 6. CDR3 length: 16 residues. Germline CDR1 LGHNA, CDR2 YNFKEQ. The CDR3 reads CASSPGTSGVFYEQYF. CDR3 coding DNA: TGTGCCAGCAGCCCGGGGACTAGCGGGGTTTTCTACGAGCAGTACTTC.

The chain carries TRBV6-5 and TRBJ1-5; D gene unclear. V was cut by 0 bases and J by 5 bases, with 5 bases left in between. The CDR3 consists of 13 residues. Germline V gene data show CDR1 as MNHEY and CDR2 as SVGAGI. CDR3 sequence reads: CASSYSQDQPQHF. In nucleotides, the CDR3 is TGTGCCAGCAGTTACTCACAAGATCAGCCCCAGCATTTT.

Concerning this clone itself: The identical CDR3 is also encoded by other nucleotide sequences in the sample. This CDR3 is CATSRVGGTEAFF. The CDR3 region has the DNA TGTGCCACCAGCAGAGTGGGGGGTACTGAAGCTTTCTTT. The chain is built from TRBV15 and TRBJ1-1; maybe TRBD1 (5 bases). Per germline, CDR1 LNHNV and CDR2 YYDKDF (reference sequence). Trimming stripped 1 base from V and 5 bases from J, with 8 bases between. This CDR3 has 13 amino acids.

DNA for the CDR3: TGTGCCAGCTCACCGAAAGACAGGGGGGACTCCCAAGAGACCCAGTACTTC. Protein product: CASSPKDRGDSQETQYF. The rearrangement joins TRBV18 to TRBJ2-5; 9 bases line up with TRBD1. Germline CDR1 and CDR2: KGHSH and LQKENI. The CDR3 loop spans 17 amino acids. V dropped 3 bases and J dropped 1; count of bases not matched to a gene: 9. Full variable domain (missing parts from reference TRBV18 and TRBJ2-5): NAGVMQNPRHLVRRRGQEARLRCSPMKGHSHVYWYRQLPEEGLKFMVYLQKENIIDESGMPKERFSAEFPKEGPSILRIQQVVRGDSAAYFCASSPKDRGDSQETQYFGPGTRLLVL.

V and J are TRBV24-1 and TRBJ1-2, with 8 bases that match TRBD1. V lost 4 bases and J lost 3; bases outside the gene matches: 3. Germline values: CDR1 KGHDR, CDR2 SFDVKD. This CDR3 is 14 amino acids long. The CDR3 sequence: CATSDPTGDYGYTF. CDR3 in DNA: TGTGCCACCAGTGACCCGACAGGGGACTATGGCTACACCTTC.

This chain joins TRBV6-5 and TRBJ1-2; D might be TRBD1 (5 bases). The CDR3 is 13 residues long. Germline V lookup: CDR1 MNHEY, CDR2 SVGAGI. Trimming removed 5 bases at V and 3 bases at J, with 10 bases between. The CDR3 sequence is CASSPKGYYGYTF. Written as DNA, the CDR3 is TGTGCCAGCAGTCCAAAGGGGTACTATGGCTACACCTTC.

V and J are TRBV6-1 and TRBJ1-2, with TRBD1 as a possible D gene (6 bases). Germline V gives CDR1 MNHNS, CDR2 SASEGT. The V end was cut by 1 base, the J end by 5 bases, with 11 bases between. The CDR3 runs to 14 residues. The CDR3 spells CASSEVGAEYGYTF. The CDR3 nucleotides read TGTGCCAGCAGTGAAGTGGGGGCGGAGTATGGCTACACCTTC.

The genes are TRBV29-1 and TRBJ2-3; 14 bases are a match to TRBD2. The CDR3 covers 17 residues. CDR1 SQVTM and CDR2 ANQGSEA come from the germline V gene. V was pared by 3 bases and J by 3 bases, with 8 bases of the junction left unmatched. Written as DNA, the CDR3 is TGCAGCGTTGATACTCTCGGACTAGCGGGGGGAACAGATACGCAGTATTTT. It is translated as CSVDTLGLAGGTDTQYF.

The chain has TRBV7-8 and TRBJ2-7, with D perhaps matching TRBD1 (5 bases). The V end lost 0 bases, the J end lost 6 bases, and 12 bases lay between the germline ends. Germline values: CDR1 SGHVS, CDR2 FQNEAQ. The CDR3 spans 14 residues. The CDR3 region has the DNA TGTGCCAGCAGCTTAGCGGGCAGGGTAAGCGAGCAGTACTTC. It yields the protein CASSLAGRVSEQYF.

The chain joins TRBV19 to TRBJ1-1; TRBD1 matches at 7 bases. CDR1 is LNHDA, CDR2 SQIVND, per germline (reference sequence). After removal of 1 base from V and 4 bases from J, the junction contained 9 bases not matched to a gene. This CDR3 spans 16 amino acids. The CDR3: CASSIAPDRAITEAFF. The CDR3 DNA follows: TGTGCCAGTAGTATAGCTCCCGACAGGGCGATCACTGAAGCTTTCTTT. Full variable domain (outside the CDR3, taken from reference TRBV19 and TRBJ1-1): DGGITQSPKYLFRKEGQNVTLSCEQNLNHDAMYWYRQDPGQGLRLIYYSQIVNDFQKGDIAEGYSVSREKKESFPLTVTSAQKNPTAFYLCASSIAPDRAITEAFFGQGTRLTVV.

The chain has TRBV11-2 and TRBJ2-2; 7 bases match TRBD1. Looked up from germline, CDR1 is SGHAT and CDR2 is FQNNGV. Germline trimming cut 4 bases from V and 0 bases from J; bases unmatched to any gene: 5. CDR3 length: 16 amino acids. The CDR3 sequence is CASSSTGQTNTGELFF. For the CDR3, the DNA is TGTGCCAGCAGCTCGACGGGACAGACGAACACCGGGGAGCTGTTTTTT.

The chain links TRBV5-1 to TRBJ1-4; the D gene is possibly TRBD1 (5 bases). CDR3 length equals 16 residues. The V end lost 2 bases, the J end lost 0 bases, and 11 bases lay between the germline ends. Per germline, CDR1 SGHRS and CDR2 YFSETQ. The CDR3 nucleotides read TGCGCCAGCAGCTTCCAGGGAGGTCCAACTAATGAAAAACTGTTTTTT. Encoded protein: CASSFQGGPTNEKLFF.

In DNA form, the CDR3 reads TGTGCCAGCAGCGGCGACAGGGGTAAAATGAACACTGAAGCTTTCTTT. Translation: CASSGDRGKMNTEAFF. The chain joins TRBV9 to TRBJ1-1; 8 nucleotides match TRBD1. The CDR3 sequence is 16 residues long. Germline loops: CDR1 SGDLS, CDR2 YYNGEE. V dropped 3 bases and J dropped 0; count of bases not matched to a gene: 7. The whole variable domain, filled in from reference TRBV9 and TRBJ1-1, reads DSGVTQTPKHLITATGQRVTLRCSPRSGDLSVYWYQQSLDQGLQFLIQYYNGEERAKGNILERFSAQQFPDLHSELNLSSLELGDSALYFCASSGDRGKMNTEAFFGQGTRLTVV.

In DNA, the CDR3 is TGTGCCAGTAGTCCACAACAGGGGACGAACACTGAAGCTTTCTTT. Amino acids: CASSPQQGTNTEAFF. The chain has TRBV19 and TRBJ1-1; 7 bases agree with TRBD1. V trimming: 5 bases; J trimming: 1 base; junction bases outside the gene matches: 7. Germline-derived CDR1 and CDR2 are LNHDA and SQIVND (reference sequence). The length of the CDR3 is 15 residues.

In its sample, this clone was seen once. This chain uses TRBV30 with TRBJ1-5; maybe TRBD1 (5 bases). Germline lookup yields CDR1 GTSNPN and CDR2 SVGIG (reference sequence). V was pared by 3 bases and J by 5 bases, with 14 bases between. The CDR3 is 14 residues long. The CDR3 DNA is TGTGCCTGGAGCTTTGGGCAGGGTGATCAGCCCCAGCATTTT. Translation gives CAWSFGQGDQPQHF. The variable domain in full, completed from reference TRBV30 and TRBJ1-5, reads SQTIHQWPATLVQPVGSPLSLECTVEGTSNPNLYWYRQAAGRGLQLLFYSVGIGQISSEVPQNLSASRPQDRQFILSSKKLLLSDSGFYLCAWSFGQGDQPQHFGDGTRLSIL.

The chain carries TRBV3-1 (or the pseudogene TRBV3-2) and TRBJ2-3; possibly TRBD2 for D (6 bases). Per germline, CDR1 LGHDT and CDR2 YNNKEL (reference sequence). Trimming took off 0 bases at V and 6 bases at J, with 10 bases between the two ends. This CDR3 is built from 14 residues. The CDR3 DNA follows: TGTGCCAGCAGCCAAGATCGCGGGGCCGATACGCAGTATTTT. Its translation is CASSQDRGADTQYF.

The chain joins TRBV11-2 to TRBJ2-7, with 9 nucleotides matching TRBD2. The CDR3 covers 15 residues. Germline CDR1 SGHAT, CDR2 FQNNGV. V was clipped by 1 base and J by 0 bases; unmatched bases: 1. The CDR3 here is CASSLGTSVSYEQYF. CDR3 nucleotides: TGTGCCAGCAGCTTAGGGACTAGCGTCTCCTACGAGCAGTACTTC.

V gene TRBV7-6 combines with J gene TRBJ2-7, with no clear D. V lost 2 bases to trimming and J lost 2 bases, with 13 bases between them. The CDR3 has 15 residues. Germline CDR1 is SGHVS and CDR2 is FNYEAQ. The CDR3 spells CASSLLDGAAYEQYF. The CDR3 coding sequence is TGTGCCAGCAGCTTACTCGATGGAGCTGCCTACGAGCAGTACTTC.

In its sample, this clone was seen once. This sequence joins TRBV11-2 and TRBJ1-2; TRBD1 matches at 7 bases. Germline CDR1 SGHAT, CDR2 FQNNGV. This CDR3 has 15 residues. The trim removed 1 base at V and 5 bases at J, leaving 7 bases unmatched. The CDR3 reads CASSLGQGELYGYTF. The CDR3 region has the DNA TGTGCCAGCAGCTTAGGACAGGGTGAACTATATGGCTACACCTTC.

This sequence joins TRBV5-1 and TRBJ2-3, with D perhaps TRBD2 (5 bases). The length of the CDR3 is 13 residues. The ends were cut back, 1 base at V and 4 bases at J, with 7 bases in the middle. Germline assignment: CDR1 SGHRS and CDR2 YFSETQ. CDR3 protein: CASSLSGADTQYF. Written as DNA, the CDR3 is TGCGCCAGCAGCTTGTCCGGGGCAGATACGCAGTATTTT.

This clone was picked up a small number of times. This chain links TRBV18 with TRBJ1-1; TRBD1 matches 7 bases. The CDR3 runs 13 residues. J lost 3 bases, V lost 5 bases, and 3 bases had no gene match. The germline CDR1 and CDR2 sequences are KGHSH and LQKENI. CDR3 nucleotide sequence: TGTGCCAGCTCATACGGACAGGACACTGAAGCTTTCTTT. This gives the protein CASSYGQDTEAFF.